The 5 T cell receptor beta chains below were found in one sample sequenced in a study of T cell repertoires in cytomegalovirus infection. Via MiXCR, TCRdb re-called the reads, giving one row per CDR3 protein. This table holds 300,000 or so distinct CDR3 sequences, 25% found once. These receptors have no identified antigens. Sequencing was performed on cultured PBMCs, taken from culture after CMV antigen stimulation. Receptor source: a human donor in good health (CMV status not recorded). Some clones in this sample may be carry-over from other donors' samples.

This clonotype was detected only a few times. The rearrangement uses TRBV4-3 and TRBJ1-1; unclear D gene. The CDR3 contains 15 residues. CDR1 LGHNA and CDR2 YSLEER come from the germline V gene. Trimming cost V 0 bases and J 1 base, with 9 bases left between them. The CDR3, as DNA: TGCGCCAGCAGCCAAGATGGGCGAGGGAACACTGAAGCTTTCTTT. Translated, it gives CASSQDGRGNTEAFF.

The rearrangement uses TRBV19 and TRBJ2-7, with D possibly TRBD1 on 6 matching bases. Germline assignment: CDR1 LNHDA and CDR2 SQIVND (reference sequence). Trimming shortened V by 10 bases and J by 5 bases, and 18 bases separated the two germline ends. CDR3 size: 13 residues. As DNA, the CDR3 is TGTGCCACTTGGGGGCAGGGGCCCAACGAGCAGTACTTC. It translates to CATWGQGPNEQYF.

The chain is built from TRBV10-3 and TRBJ2-1; maybe TRBD2 (6 bases). Germline V gene data show CDR1 as ENHRY and CDR2 as SYGVKD. CDR3 size: 16 residues. Trimming removed 0 bases at V and 6 bases at J, with 15 bases between. The CDR3 here is CAISESRAGWPNEQFF. The CDR3 coding sequence is TGTGCCATCAGTGAGTCTCGAGCGGGCTGGCCCAATGAGCAGTTCTTC.

This clonotype showed up just a few times. The V and J genes are TRBV10-3 and TRBJ1-3; the match to TRBD1 covers 7 bases. This CDR3 spans 14 amino acids. Trimming removed 6 bases from V and 4 bases from J; junction bases left unmatched: 6. Germline values: CDR1 ENHRY, CDR2 SYGVKD. The CDR3 coding sequence is TGTGCCATCAGAGGGGACAGCCAAGGAAACACCATATATTTT. Its translation: CAIRGDSQGNTIYF.

This sequence joins TRBV19 and TRBJ2-3; 10 bases fit TRBD2. Germline CDR1 LNHDA, CDR2 SQIVND (reference sequence). CDR3 length: 16 residues. The J segment lost 6 bases and the V segment lost 4 bases, leaving 10 bases of the junction unmatched. The CDR3 protein is CASSTYEREGPDTQYF. Written as DNA, the CDR3 is TGTGCCAGTAGTACCTATGAGCGGGAGGGCCCTGATACGCAGTATTTT.